This T cell receptor (beta chain) was identified in a study of response to subunit inactivated influenza vaccine. A note on this clonotype: The antigen remains unidentified.

Study-level results: A suggestion made by the authors is that each seasonal influenza vaccination recruits few new T cells.

TCRdb processed the RT-PCR reads anew with MiXCR; each CDR3 protein has one entry. The sample records around 710,000 distinct CDR3 sequences, approximately 13% being singletons. The material sequenced was PBMCs from blood, taken 14 to 15 days before vaccination. The clonotype comes from a man aged 50-60 years who received an inactivated influenza vaccine.

Written as DNA, the CDR3 is TGCAGTGCTAGGAGCGGGAACACCTACGAGCAGTACTTC. Amino acid sequence: CSARSGNTYEQYF. V is TRBV20-1 and J is TRBJ2-7, with TRBD2 matching over 7 bases. This CDR3 has 13 amino acids. V was clipped by 3 bases and J by 2 bases; unmatched bases: 4. Germline lookup yields CDR1 DFQATT and CDR2 SNEGSKA (reference sequence).